This T cell receptor (beta chain) was found in a study of blood T cells in healthy people across ages. The use of a sample-barcoded 5' primer and a J-beta primer mix characterized a second PCR of about 6 to 12 cycles. TCRdb processed the 5' RACE reads anew with MiXCR; each CDR3 protein has one entry. The sample contains about 780,000 distinct CDR3 sequences, about half of which appear only once. CDR3 length: 13 residues. CDR1 is SEHNR, CDR2 FQNEAQ, per germline (reference sequence). With V trimmed by 0 bases and J by 7 bases, 3 bases remained unmatched. The sequenced sample consisted of blood. The chain employs TRBV7-9 and TRBJ2-7; TRBD2 agrees at 7 bases. This TCR derives from a man aged 80 or over in good health. The CDR3 reads CASSLAGGQEQYF. The CDR3 nucleotides are TGTGCCAGCAGCTTAGCGGGAGGGCAAGAGCAGTACTTC.